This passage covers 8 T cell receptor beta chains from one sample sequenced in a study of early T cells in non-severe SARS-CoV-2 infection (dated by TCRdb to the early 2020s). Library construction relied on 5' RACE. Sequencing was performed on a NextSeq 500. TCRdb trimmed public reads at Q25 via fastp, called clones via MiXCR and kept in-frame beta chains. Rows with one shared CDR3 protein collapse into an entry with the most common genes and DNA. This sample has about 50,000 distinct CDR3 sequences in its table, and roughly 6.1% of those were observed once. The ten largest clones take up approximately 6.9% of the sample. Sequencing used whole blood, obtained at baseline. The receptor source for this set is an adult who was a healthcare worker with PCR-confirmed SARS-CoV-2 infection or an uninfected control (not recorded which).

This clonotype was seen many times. The CDR3 loop is CASSQGGQGSNEQFF. CDR3 sequence (DNA): TGTGCCAGCAGCCAAGGGGGGCAGGGGTCGAATGAGCAGTTCTTC. This chain connects TRBV3-1 to TRBJ2-1; possibly TRBD1 for D (6 bases). V was trimmed by 1 base and J by 7 bases, leaving 14 bases between them. The CDR3 length is 15 residues. Germline CDR1 LGHDT, CDR2 YNNKEL (reference sequence).

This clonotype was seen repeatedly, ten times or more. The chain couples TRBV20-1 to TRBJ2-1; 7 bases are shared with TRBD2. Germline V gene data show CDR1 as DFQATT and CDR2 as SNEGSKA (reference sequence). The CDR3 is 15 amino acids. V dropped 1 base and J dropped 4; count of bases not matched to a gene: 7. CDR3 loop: CSARGLAERYNEQFF. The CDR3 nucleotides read TGCAGTGCTAGAGGTCTAGCGGAGAGATACAATGAGCAGTTCTTC.

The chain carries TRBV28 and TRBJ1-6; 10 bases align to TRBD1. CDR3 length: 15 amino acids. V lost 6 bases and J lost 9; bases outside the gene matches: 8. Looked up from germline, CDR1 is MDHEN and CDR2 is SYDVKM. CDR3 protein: CASSPGDRGSSPLHF. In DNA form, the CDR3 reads TGTGCCAGCAGCCCCGGGGACAGGGGAAGTTCACCCCTCCACTTT.

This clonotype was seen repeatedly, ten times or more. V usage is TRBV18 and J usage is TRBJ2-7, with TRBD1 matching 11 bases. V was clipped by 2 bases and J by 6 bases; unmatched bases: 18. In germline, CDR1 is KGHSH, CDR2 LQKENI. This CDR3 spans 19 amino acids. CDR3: CASSPTGQGATGTRAEQYF. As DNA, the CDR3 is TGTGCCAGCTCACCAACCGGACAGGGGGCCACCGGGACTAGAGCCGAGCAGTACTTC. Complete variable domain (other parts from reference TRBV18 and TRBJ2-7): NAGVMQNPRHLVRRRGQEARLRCSPMKGHSHVYWYRQLPEEGLKFMVYLQKENIIDESGMPKERFSAEFPKEGPSILRIQQVVRGDSAAYFCASSPTGQGATGTRAEQYFGPGTRLTVT.

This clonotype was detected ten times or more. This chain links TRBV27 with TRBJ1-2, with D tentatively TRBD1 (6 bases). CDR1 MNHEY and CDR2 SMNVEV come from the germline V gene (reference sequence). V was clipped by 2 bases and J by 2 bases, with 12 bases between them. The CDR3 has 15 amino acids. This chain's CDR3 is CASSLRGQTNYGYTF. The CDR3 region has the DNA TGTGCCAGCAGTTTAAGAGGACAGACAAACTATGGCTACACCTTC.

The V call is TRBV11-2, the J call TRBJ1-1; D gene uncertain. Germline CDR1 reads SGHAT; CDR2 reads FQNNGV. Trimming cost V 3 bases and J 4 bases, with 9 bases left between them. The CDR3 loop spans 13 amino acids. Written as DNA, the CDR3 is TGTGCCAGCAGCTTGTACAGTGGCACTGAAGCTTTCTTT. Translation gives CASSLYSGTEAFF. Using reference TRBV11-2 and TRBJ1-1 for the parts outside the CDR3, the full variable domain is EAGVAQSPRYKIIEKRQSVAFWCNPISGHATLYWYQQILGQGPKLLIQFQNNGVVDDSQLPKDRFSAERLKGVDSTLKIQPAKLEDSAVYLCASSLYSGTEAFFGQGTRLTVV.

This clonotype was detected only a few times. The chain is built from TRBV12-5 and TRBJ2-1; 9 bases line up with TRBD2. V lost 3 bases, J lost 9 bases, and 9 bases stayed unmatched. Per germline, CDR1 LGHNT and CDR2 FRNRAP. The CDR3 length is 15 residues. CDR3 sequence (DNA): TGTGCTAGTGGTTTTTGGCTAGCGGGATACGGTGAGCAGTTCTTC. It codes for CASGFWLAGYGEQFF.

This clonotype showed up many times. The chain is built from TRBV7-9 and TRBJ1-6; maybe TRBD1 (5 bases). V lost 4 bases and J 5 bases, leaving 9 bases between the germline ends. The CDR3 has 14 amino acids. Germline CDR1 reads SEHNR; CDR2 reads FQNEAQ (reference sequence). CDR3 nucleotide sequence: TGTGCCAGCAGCTCCGACAGAAATAATTCACCCCTCCACTTT. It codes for CASSSDRNNSPLHF.